These 8 T cell receptor beta chains came from one sample sequenced in a study of T cells after posttransplantation cyclophosphamide. Produced via immunoSEQ multiplex PCR; TCRdb's table is partial and in-frame only. The sample contains approximately 24,000 clones, none of them singletons. Material: PBMCs. Every receptor here comes from a man aged 50-60 years in good health, CMV-negative, and a related stem cell transplant donor.

This clone appeared many times. The germline gene is not matched at one end of the junction; a read error may be the cause. The chain links TRBV29-1 to TRBJ2-2; D gene ambiguous. CDR1 SQVTM and CDR2 ANQGSEA come from the germline V gene. This CDR3 spans 14 amino acids. The CDR3 here is CSVEGPAGTGELFF. The DNA for the CDR3 is TGCAGCGTCGAAGGCCCCGCAGGAACCGGGGAGCTGTTTTTT.

This clone was seen many times. The V and J genes are TRBV28 and TRBJ1-2; 7 bases are a match to TRBD1. Losses at the gene ends were 6 bases for V and 8 bases for J; bases not matched to a gene: 9. The CDR3 spans 13 residues. Germline CDR1 reads MDHEN; CDR2 reads SYDVKM. This chain's CDR3 is CASSKGTAGGYTF. CDR3 DNA: TGTGCCAGCAGCAAAGGGACAGCCGGAGGCTACACCTTC.

This clone has only a few counts. J is TRBJ1-1 and V is TRBV6-5; 9 nucleotides agree with TRBD1. The trim removed 5 bases at V and 4 bases at J, leaving 2 bases unmatched. Germline CDR1 and CDR2: MNHEY and SVGAGI. This CDR3 comprises 13 residues. The CDR3 protein is CASSATGGTEAFF. The DNA for the CDR3 is TGTGCCAGCAGTGCGACAGGGGGCACTGAAGCTTTCTTT.

This clone was detected ten times or more. This rearrangement joins TRBV19 to TRBJ1-6; D is uncertain. Germline lookup yields CDR1 LNHDA and CDR2 SQIVND (reference sequence). Trimming shortened V by 5 bases and J by 15 bases, and 11 bases separated the two germline ends. The CDR3 runs 11 residues. The DNA of the CDR3 is TGTGCCAGTAGTTTGGGCCCGGTCCTCCACTTT. Its protein is CASSLGPVLHF. The full variable domain, in which reference TRBV19 and TRBJ1-6 provide the parts outside the CDR3, is DGGITQSPKYLFRKEGQNVTLSCEQNLNHDAMYWYRQDPGQGLRLIYYSQIVNDFQKGDIAEGYSVSREKKESFPLTVTSAQKNPTAFYLCASSLGPVLHFGNGTRLTVT.

This clone has ten or more counts. The chain recombines TRBV2 with TRBJ1-2; 9 nucleotides agree with TRBD1. Per the germline V gene, CDR1 is SNHLY and CDR2 is FYNNEI. Trimming took 6 bases from V and 2 from J; bases not matched to a gene: 4. This CDR3 comprises 14 residues. CDR3 nucleotides: TGTGCCAGCAGAGCCGGGACAGGGAACTATGGCTACACCTTC. Amino acid sequence: CASRAGTGNYGYTF. The full variable domain, in which reference TRBV2 and TRBJ1-2 provide the parts outside the CDR3, is EPEVTQTPSHQVTQMGQEVILRCVPISNHLYFYWYRQILGQKVEFLVSFYNNEISEKSEIFDDQFSVERPDGSNFTLKIRSTKLEDSAMYFCASRAGTGNYGYTFGSGTRLTVV.

This clone was picked up a small number of times. The junction and the germline gene differ at one end; a read error may be behind it. In nucleotides, the CDR3 is TGTGCCAGCAGGTCGACAGGGGGCAATGAGCGGTTCTTC. It yields the protein CASRSTGGNERFF. The genes are TRBV6-5 and TRBJ2-1, with 10 bases aligning to TRBD1. The germline CDR1 and CDR2 sequences are MNHEY and SVGAGI. The CDR3 sequence is 13 residues long.

In its sample, this clone was seen many times. The chain recombines TRBV19 with TRBJ2-4, with D tentatively TRBD2 (5 bases). V shed 2 bases and J shed 10 bases, with 21 bases lying between them. Per germline, CDR1 LNHDA and CDR2 SQIVND (reference sequence). The CDR3 length is 16 residues. CDR3 sequence reads: CASSIQAVGLRGIQYF. The CDR3 nucleotides read TGTGCCAGTAGTATACAAGCTGTGGGTCTGAGAGGGATTCAGTACTTC.

This clone was seen ten or more times. The chain has TRBV11-1 and TRBJ2-7, with 14 bases aligning to TRBD2. The CDR3 covers 15 residues. CDR1 and CDR2 from the germline V gene are SGHAT and FQDESV (reference sequence). V lost 4 bases to trimming and J lost 4 bases; unmatched junction nucleotides: 3. CDR3 in amino acids: CASSWTSGGSYEQYF. In DNA form, the CDR3 reads TGTGCCAGCAGCTGGACTAGCGGGGGGAGTTACGAGCAGTACTTC.